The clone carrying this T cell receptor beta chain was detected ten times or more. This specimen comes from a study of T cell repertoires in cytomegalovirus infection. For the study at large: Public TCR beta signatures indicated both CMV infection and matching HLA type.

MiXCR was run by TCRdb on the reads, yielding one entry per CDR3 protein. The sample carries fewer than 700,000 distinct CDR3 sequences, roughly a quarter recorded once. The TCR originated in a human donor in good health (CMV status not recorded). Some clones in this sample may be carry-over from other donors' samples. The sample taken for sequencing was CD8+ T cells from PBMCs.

The CDR3 DNA is TGTGCCAGCAGCTTATATGGCGGGGCCGGGTACGAGCAGTACTTC. Translating gives CASSLYGGAGYEQYF. The chain links TRBV7-8 to TRBJ2-7; perhaps TRBD2 as D (6 bases). V shed 2 bases and J shed 4 bases, with 15 bases lying between them. The CDR3 length is 15 residues. The germline CDR1 and CDR2 sequences are SGHVS and FQNEAQ.